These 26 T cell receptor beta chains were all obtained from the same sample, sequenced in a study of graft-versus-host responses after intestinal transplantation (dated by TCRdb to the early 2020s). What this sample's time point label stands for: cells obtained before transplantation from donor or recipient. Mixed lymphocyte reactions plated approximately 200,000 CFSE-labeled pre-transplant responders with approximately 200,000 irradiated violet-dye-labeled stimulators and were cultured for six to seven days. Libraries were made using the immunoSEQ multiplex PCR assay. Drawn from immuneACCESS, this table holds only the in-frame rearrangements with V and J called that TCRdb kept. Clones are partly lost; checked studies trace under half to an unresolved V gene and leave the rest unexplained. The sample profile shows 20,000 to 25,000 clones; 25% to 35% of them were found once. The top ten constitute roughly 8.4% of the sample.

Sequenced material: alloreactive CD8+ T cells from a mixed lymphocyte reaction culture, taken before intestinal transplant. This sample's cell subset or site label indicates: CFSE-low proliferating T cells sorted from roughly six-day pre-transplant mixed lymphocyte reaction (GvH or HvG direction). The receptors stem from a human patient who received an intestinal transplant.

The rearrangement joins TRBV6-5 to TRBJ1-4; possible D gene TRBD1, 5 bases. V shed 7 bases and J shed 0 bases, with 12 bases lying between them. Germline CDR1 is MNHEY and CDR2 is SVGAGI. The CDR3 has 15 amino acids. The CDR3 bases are TGTGCCAGCACCGAGTCGGGGGCAACTAATGAAAAACTGTTTTTT. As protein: CASTESGATNEKLFF.

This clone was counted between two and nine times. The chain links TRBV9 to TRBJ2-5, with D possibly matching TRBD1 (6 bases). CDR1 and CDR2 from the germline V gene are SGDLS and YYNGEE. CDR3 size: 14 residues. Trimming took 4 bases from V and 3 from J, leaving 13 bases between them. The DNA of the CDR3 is TGTGCCAGCAGCCCCGACTCAGGGGAAGAGACCCAGTACTTC. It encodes CASSPDSGEETQYF.

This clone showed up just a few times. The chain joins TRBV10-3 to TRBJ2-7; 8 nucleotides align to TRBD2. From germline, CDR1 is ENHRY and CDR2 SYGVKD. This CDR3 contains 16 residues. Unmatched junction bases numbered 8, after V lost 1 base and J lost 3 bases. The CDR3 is CAISEWPAGVYYEQYF. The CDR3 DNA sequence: TGTGCCATCAGTGAGTGGCCAGCGGGAGTCTACTACGAGCAGTACTTC.

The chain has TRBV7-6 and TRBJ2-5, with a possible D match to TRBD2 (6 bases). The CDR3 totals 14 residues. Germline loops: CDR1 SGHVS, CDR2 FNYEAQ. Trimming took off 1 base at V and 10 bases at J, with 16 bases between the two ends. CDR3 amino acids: CASSLGTIPGDQYF. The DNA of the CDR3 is TGTGCCAGCAGCTTAGGTACTATACCGGGGGACCAGTACTTC.

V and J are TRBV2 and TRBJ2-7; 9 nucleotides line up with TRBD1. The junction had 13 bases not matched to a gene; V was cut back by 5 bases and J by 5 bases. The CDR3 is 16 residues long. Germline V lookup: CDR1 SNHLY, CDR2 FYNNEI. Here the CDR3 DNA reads TGTGCCAGCAGTCAAATGTCGCCCACAGGGGGCAACGAGCAGTACTTC. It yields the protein CASSQMSPTGGNEQYF.

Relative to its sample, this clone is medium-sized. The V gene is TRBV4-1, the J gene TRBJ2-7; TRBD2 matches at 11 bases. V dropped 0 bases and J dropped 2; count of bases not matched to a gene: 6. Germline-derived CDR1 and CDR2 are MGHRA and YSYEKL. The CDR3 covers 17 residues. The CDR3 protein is CASSQEGGLAATYEQYF. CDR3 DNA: TGCGCCAGCAGCCAAGAAGGGGGACTAGCGGCTACCTACGAGCAGTACTTC.

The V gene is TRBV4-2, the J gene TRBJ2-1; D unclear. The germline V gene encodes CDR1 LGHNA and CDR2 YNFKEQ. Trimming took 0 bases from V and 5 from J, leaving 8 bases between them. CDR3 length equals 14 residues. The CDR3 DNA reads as TGTGCCAGCAGCCAAGAGTATTCCGACAATGAGCAGTTCTTC. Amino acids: CASSQEYSDNEQFF.

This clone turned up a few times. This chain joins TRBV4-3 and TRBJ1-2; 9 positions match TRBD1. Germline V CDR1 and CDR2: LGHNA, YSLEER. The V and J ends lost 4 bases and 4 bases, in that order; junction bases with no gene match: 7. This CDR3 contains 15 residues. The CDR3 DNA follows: TGCGCCAGCAGCCCCCCGGGACAGGGAAGCTATGGCTACACCTTC. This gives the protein CASSPPGQGSYGYTF.

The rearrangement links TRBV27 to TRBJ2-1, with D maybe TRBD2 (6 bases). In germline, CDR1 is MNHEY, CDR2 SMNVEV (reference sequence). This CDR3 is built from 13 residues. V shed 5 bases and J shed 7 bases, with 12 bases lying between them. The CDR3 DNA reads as TGTGCCAGCAGTCTAGGAGGGCGGAATGAGCAGTTCTTC. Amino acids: CASSLGGRNEQFF.

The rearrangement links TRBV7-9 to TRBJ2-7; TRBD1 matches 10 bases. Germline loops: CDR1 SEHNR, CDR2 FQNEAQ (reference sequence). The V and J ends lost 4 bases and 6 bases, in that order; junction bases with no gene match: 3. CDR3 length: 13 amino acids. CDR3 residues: CASSSGTGVEQYF. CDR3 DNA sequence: TGTGCCAGCAGCTCAGGGACAGGGGTCGAGCAGTACTTC.

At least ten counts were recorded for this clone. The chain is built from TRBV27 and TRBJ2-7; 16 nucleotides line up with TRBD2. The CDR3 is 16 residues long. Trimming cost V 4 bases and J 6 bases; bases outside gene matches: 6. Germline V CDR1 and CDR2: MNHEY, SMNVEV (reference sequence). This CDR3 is CASSWGTSGGVREQYF. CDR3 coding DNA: TGTGCCAGCAGTTGGGGGACTAGCGGGGGGGTGCGCGAGCAGTACTTC.

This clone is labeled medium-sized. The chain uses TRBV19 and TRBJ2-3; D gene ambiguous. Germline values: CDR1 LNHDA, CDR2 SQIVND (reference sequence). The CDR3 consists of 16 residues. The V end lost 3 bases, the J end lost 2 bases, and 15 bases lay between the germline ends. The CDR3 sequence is CASSISATGFTDTQYF. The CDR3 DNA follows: TGTGCCAGTAGTATCTCGGCTACTGGGTTCACAGATACGCAGTATTTT.

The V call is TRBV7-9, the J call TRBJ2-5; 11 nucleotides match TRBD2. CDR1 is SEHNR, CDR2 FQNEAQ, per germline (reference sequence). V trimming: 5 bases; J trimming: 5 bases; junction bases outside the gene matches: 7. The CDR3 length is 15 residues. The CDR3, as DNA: TGTGCCAGCAGCCAACTCGGGACTAGCGGTGAGACCCAGTACTTC. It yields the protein CASSQLGTSGETQYF. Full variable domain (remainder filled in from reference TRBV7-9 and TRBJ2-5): DTGVSQNPRHKITKRGQNVTFRCDPISEHNRLYWYRQTLGQGPEFLTYFQNEAQLEKSRLLSDRFSAERPKGSFSTLEIQRTEQGDSAMYLCASSQLGTSGETQYFGPGTRLLVL.

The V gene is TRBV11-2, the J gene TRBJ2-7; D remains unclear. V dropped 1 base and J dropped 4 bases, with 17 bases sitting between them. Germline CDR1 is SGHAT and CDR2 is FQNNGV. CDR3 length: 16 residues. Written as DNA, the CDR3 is TGTGCCAGCAGCTTAGGGGCGGATGGGCGAGGATACGAGCAGTACTTC. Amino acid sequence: CASSLGADGRGYEQYF. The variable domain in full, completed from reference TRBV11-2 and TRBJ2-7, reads EAGVAQSPRYKIIEKRQSVAFWCNPISGHATLYWYQQILGQGPKLLIQFQNNGVVDDSQLPKDRFSAERLKGVDSTLKIQPAKLEDSAVYLCASSLGADGRGYEQYFGPGTRLTVT.

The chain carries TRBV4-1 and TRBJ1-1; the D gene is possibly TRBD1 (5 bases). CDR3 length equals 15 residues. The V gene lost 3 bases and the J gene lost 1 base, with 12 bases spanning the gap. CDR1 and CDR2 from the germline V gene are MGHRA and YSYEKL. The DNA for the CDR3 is TGCGCCAGCAGCCATGATACAGGTCAGAACACTGAAGCTTTCTTT. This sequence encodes CASSHDTGQNTEAFF.

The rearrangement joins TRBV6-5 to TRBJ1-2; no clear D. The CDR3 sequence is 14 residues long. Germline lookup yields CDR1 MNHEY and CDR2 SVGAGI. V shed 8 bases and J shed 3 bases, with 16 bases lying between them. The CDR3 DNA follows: TGTGCCAGCGGAGTGGAAGGGAGTTACTATGGCTACACCTTC. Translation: CASGVEGSYYGYTF.

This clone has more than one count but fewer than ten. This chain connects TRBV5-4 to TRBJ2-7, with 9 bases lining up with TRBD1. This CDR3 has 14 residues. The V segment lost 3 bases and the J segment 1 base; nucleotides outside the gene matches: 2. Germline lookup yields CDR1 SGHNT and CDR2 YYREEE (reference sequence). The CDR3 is CASSYGTGSYEQYF. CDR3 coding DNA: TGTGCCAGCAGCTACGGGACAGGGTCCTACGAGCAGTACTTC.

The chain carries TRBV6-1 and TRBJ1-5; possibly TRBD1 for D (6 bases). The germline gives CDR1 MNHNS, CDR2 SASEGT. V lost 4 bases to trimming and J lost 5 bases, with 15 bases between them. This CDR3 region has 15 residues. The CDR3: CASSAWTELYQPQHF. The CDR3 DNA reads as TGTGCCAGCAGTGCTTGGACAGAACTTTATCAGCCCCAGCATTTT.

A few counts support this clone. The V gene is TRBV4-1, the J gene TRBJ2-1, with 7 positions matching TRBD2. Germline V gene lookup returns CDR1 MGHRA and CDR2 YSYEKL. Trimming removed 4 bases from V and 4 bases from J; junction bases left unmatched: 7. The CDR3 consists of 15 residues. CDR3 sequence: CASSLSGALYNEQFF. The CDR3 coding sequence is TGCGCCAGCAGCCTAAGCGGGGCTCTTTACAATGAGCAGTTCTTC.

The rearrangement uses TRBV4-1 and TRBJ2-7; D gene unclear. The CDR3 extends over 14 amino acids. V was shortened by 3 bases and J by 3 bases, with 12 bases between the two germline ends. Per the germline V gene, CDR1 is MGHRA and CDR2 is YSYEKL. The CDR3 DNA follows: TGCGCCAGCAGCCAGGGAAGACTCGGCTACGAGCAGTACTTC. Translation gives CASSQGRLGYEQYF.

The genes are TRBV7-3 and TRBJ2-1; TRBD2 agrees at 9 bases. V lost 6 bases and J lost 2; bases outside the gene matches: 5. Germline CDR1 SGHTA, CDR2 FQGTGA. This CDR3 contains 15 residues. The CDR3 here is CASRWVAGAYNEQFF. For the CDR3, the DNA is TGTGCCAGCAGGTGGGTAGCGGGGGCCTACAATGAGCAGTTCTTC.

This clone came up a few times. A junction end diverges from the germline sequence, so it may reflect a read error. DNA for the CDR3: TGTGCCAGTGGGACAGGGGCCTACCATGAGCAGTTCTTC. Its translation is CASGTGAYHEQFF. The rearrangement joins TRBV6-1 to TRBJ2-1, with 10 bases that match TRBD1. CDR1 MNHNS and CDR2 SASEGT come from the germline V gene. The CDR3 extends over 13 amino acids.

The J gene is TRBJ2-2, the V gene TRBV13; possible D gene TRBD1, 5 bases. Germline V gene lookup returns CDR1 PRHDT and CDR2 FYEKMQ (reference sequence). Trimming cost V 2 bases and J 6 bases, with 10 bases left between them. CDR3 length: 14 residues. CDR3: CASSLRQKAGELFF. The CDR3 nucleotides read TGTGCCAGCAGCTTACGACAGAAAGCCGGGGAGCTGTTTTTT.

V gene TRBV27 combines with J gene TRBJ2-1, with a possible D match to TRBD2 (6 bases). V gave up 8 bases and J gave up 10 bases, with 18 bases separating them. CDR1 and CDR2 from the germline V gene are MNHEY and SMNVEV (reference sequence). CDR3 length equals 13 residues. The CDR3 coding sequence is TGTGCCAGCTCTTTGTACGGCCGGGGGGAGCAGTTCTTC. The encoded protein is CASSLYGRGEQFF.

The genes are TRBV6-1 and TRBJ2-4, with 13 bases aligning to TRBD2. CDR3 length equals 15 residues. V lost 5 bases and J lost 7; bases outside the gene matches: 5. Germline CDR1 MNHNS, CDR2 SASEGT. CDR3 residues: CASSFWTSGGNIQYF. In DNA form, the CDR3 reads TGTGCCAGCAGTTTCTGGACTAGCGGGGGCAACATTCAGTACTTC.

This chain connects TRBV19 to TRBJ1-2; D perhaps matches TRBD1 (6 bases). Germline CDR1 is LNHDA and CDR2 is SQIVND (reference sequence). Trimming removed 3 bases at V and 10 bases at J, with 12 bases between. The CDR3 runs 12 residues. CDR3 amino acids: CASSIGTRSYTF. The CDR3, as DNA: TGTGCCAGTAGTATCGGGACACGGTCCTACACCTTC.